The 23 T cell receptor beta chains listed next were all sequenced from one sample in a study of blood T cell repertoires in COVID-19 (dated by TCRdb to 2018 to 2021). The library was generated by the immunoSEQ multiplex PCR assay. Drawn from immuneACCESS, this table holds only the in-frame rearrangements with V and J called that TCRdb kept. Clones are partly lost; checked studies trace under half to an unresolved V gene and leave the rest unexplained. The sample data list tens of thousands of clones, and more than 60% of these were observed just once. The ten largest account for roughly 2% of the sample. The sequenced sample consisted of peripheral blood. The receptors come from a man aged 55 to 70 with active COVID-19.

The chain carries TRBV5-5 and TRBJ2-1; D gene ambiguous. This CDR3 spans 15 amino acids. CDR1 and CDR2 (germline): SGHKS, YYEKEE (reference sequence). V gave up 3 bases and J gave up 0 bases, with 10 bases separating them. DNA for the CDR3: TGTGCCAGCAGCTCAGAGGTTAGCTCCTACAATGAGCAGTTCTTC. Translating gives CASSSEVSSYNEQFF.

This clone has only one observation. V is TRBV7-9 and J is TRBJ2-1, with a possible D match to TRBD2 (5 bases). Per the germline V gene, CDR1 is SEHNR and CDR2 is FQNEAQ (reference sequence). The V end lost 1 base, the J end lost 13 bases, and 17 bases lay between the germline ends. This CDR3 spans 14 amino acids. This CDR3 is CASSLGRPDPAQFF. The CDR3 coding sequence is TGTGCCAGCAGCTTAGGGAGGCCGGACCCAGCTCAGTTCTTC.

This chain links TRBV6-4 with TRBJ2-2; 7 bases match TRBD1. J lost 3 bases, V lost 2 bases, and 6 bases had no gene match. From germline, CDR1 is MRHNA and CDR2 SNTAGT. The CDR3 runs to 16 residues. The CDR3 here is CASSDRAGGDTGELFF. In nucleotides, the CDR3 is TGTGCCAGCAGTGACCGGGCAGGGGGTGACACCGGGGAGCTGTTTTTT.

This clone was seen more than once but under ten times. The chain has TRBV28 and TRBJ2-1, with 9 bases aligning to TRBD2. The length of the CDR3 is 17 residues. The trim removed 4 bases at V and 8 bases at J, leaving 15 bases unmatched. The germline V gene has CDR1 MDHEN and CDR2 SYDVKM. CDR3 protein: CASSSPRGAGGLDEQFF. The CDR3 region has the DNA TGTGCCAGCAGTTCCCCAAGGGGTGCGGGAGGGCTGGATGAGCAGTTCTTC.

The chain is built from TRBV27 and TRBJ1-1, with D unclear. Germline CDR1 and CDR2: MNHEY and SMNVEV (reference sequence). Trimming left V 4 bases short and J 0 bases short, with 9 bases between. This CDR3 region has 14 residues. The CDR3 nucleotides are TGTGCCAGCAGTTATGCCAACATGAACACTGAAGCTTTCTTT. It codes for CASSYANMNTEAFF.

This chain uses TRBV28 with TRBJ1-4, with no clear D. This CDR3 spans 10 amino acids. V was pared by 8 bases and J by 7 bases, with 5 bases between. The germline V gene has CDR1 MDHEN and CDR2 SYDVKM. The CDR3 DNA follows: TGTGCCAGCCTCAGTGAAAAACTGTTTTTT. It specifies CASLSEKLFF.

The gene calls are TRBV4-2 and TRBJ2-1, with 14 bases that match TRBD2. The CDR3 totals 16 residues. The germline V gene has CDR1 LGHNA and CDR2 YNFKEQ. The V and J ends lost 4 bases and 13 bases, in that order; junction bases with no gene match: 12. As DNA, the CDR3 is TGTGCCAGCAGCCTTCTCGGGACTAGCGGGAGTGAAAAACAGTTCTTC. It specifies CASSLLGTSGSEKQFF.

A remark on this clone: Additional DNA sequences in this sample encode the identical CDR3. The V gene is TRBV30, the J gene TRBJ1-2; D gene unclear. The V and J ends lost 3 bases and 7 bases respectively, with 6 bases between them. The CDR3 runs 10 residues. Germline CDR1 GTSNPN, CDR2 SVGIG (reference sequence). This chain's CDR3 is CAWRRGGYTF. In DNA, the CDR3 is TGTGCCTGGAGGCGGGGTGGCTACACCTTC.

This chain joins TRBV4-3 and TRBJ2-2; 8 bases are shared with TRBD1. Trimming removed 4 bases from V and 7 bases from J; junction bases left unmatched: 8. Germline loops: CDR1 LGHNA, CDR2 YSLEER. The CDR3 loop spans 15 amino acids. The CDR3 nucleotides read TGCGCCAGCAGCCGGGACCAGGGGGCTAACGGGGAGCTGTTTTTT. Its translation: CASSRDQGANGELFF.

The chain couples TRBV6-6 to TRBJ2-3; D is possibly TRBD2 (5 bases). Trimming removed 3 bases at V and 2 bases at J, with 12 bases between. Germline CDR1 MNHNY, CDR2 SVGAGI (reference sequence). The CDR3 sequence is 15 residues long. In DNA form, the CDR3 reads TGTGCCAGCAGTTATTCAGCCGGACTCACAGATACGCAGTATTTT. Amino acids: CASSYSAGLTDTQYF.

The chain couples TRBV28 to TRBJ1-1, with D unclear. This CDR3 comprises 14 residues. Trimming took 6 bases from V and 10 from J, leaving 21 bases between them. The V gene's germline CDR1 is MDHEN and CDR2 SYDVKM. Here the CDR3 reads CASRRRLERGGAFF. In DNA form, the CDR3 reads TGTGCCAGCAGGCGTCGGTTGGAGCGGGGTGGAGCTTTCTTT.

Concerning this clone: A read error may account for a junction end that differs from germline. The rearrangement uses TRBV2 and TRBJ1-1; 7 nucleotides agree with TRBD1. CDR3 length equals 16 residues. Germline CDR1 SNHLY, CDR2 FYNNEI. The CDR3 loop reads CASSQLPGQLNAEAFF. The CDR3 DNA is TGTGCCAGCAGCCAACTTCCGGGACAGCTGAACGCTGAAGCTTTCTTT.

The chain links TRBV6-5 to TRBJ1-2; perhaps TRBD1 as D (6 bases). Germline loops: CDR1 MNHEY, CDR2 SVGAGI. There are 15 residues in the CDR3. V was cut by 5 bases and J by 7 bases, with 20 bases left in between. The chain's CDR3 is CASSQSTGVPLGYTF. The CDR3 DNA reads TGTGCCAGCAGTCAATCGACAGGAGTCCCCCTTGGCTACACCTTC.

The rearrangement uses TRBV10-3 and TRBJ1-4; D is perhaps TRBD1 (6 bases). Germline CDR1 is ENHRY and CDR2 is SYGVKD. CDR3 length: 14 residues. Trimming took 9 bases from V and 1 from J, leaving 12 bases between them. The CDR3 DNA follows: TGTGCCATTGCTACAGGGATAACTAATGAAAAACTGTTTTTT. Its protein product is CAIATGITNEKLFF.

The rearrangement uses TRBV6-2 or TRBV6-3 and TRBJ1-1, with 7 bases identical to TRBD1. Losses at the gene ends were 5 bases for V and 8 bases for J; bases not matched to a gene: 14. Germline V gene lookup returns CDR1 MNHEY and CDR2 SVGEGT. There are 15 residues in the CDR3. The CDR3 sequence: CASSPVGSRGMEAFF. CDR3 bases: TGTGCCAGCAGTCCAGTGGGCTCCAGGGGGATGGAAGCTTTCTTT.

The chain is built from TRBV6-5 and TRBJ2-7; weak D call: TRBD2 (6 bases). The germline CDR1 and CDR2 sequences are MNHEY and SVGAGI. The V and J ends lost 2 bases and 3 bases respectively, with 14 bases between them. CDR3 length: 15 amino acids. CDR3 DNA: TGTGCCAGCAGTTACGTGGGGGGTGGAAGCTACGAGCAGTACTTC. Encoded protein: CASSYVGGGSYEQYF.

This clone is judged medium-sized. The chain recombines TRBV4-1 with TRBJ1-6; D is possibly TRBD1 (6 bases). Per germline, CDR1 MGHRA and CDR2 YSYEKL. Between the trimmed V and J ends, which lost 0 bases and 18 bases, there was a span of 12 bases. The CDR3 has 12 amino acids. The CDR3 sequence is CASSQDVGQPHF. CDR3 DNA: TGCGCCAGCAGCCAAGACGTTGGACAGCCCCACTTT.

The chain links TRBV5-4 to TRBJ2-1, with TRBD1 identical over 8 bases. CDR1 and CDR2 from the germline V gene are SGHNT and YYREEE (reference sequence). V lost 4 bases, J lost 15 bases, and 15 bases stayed unmatched. The CDR3 totals 14 residues. CDR3 coding DNA: TGTGCCAGCAGCCCGGCTGGACAGGGATCAGTTCTGTTCTTC. Its protein is CASSPAGQGSVLFF.

The V and J genes are TRBV27 and TRBJ2-7, with TRBD2 matching over 12 bases. Germline values: CDR1 MNHEY, CDR2 SMNVEV (reference sequence). The CDR3 contains 19 residues. Trimming removed 6 bases from V and 0 bases from J; junction bases left unmatched: 15. The CDR3 here is CASSRRGRTSGIYSYEQYF. CDR3 bases: TGTGCCAGCAGCCGGCGGGGTCGGACTAGCGGGATTTACTCCTACGAGCAGTACTTC.

The J gene is TRBJ1-5, the V gene TRBV6-6; D unclear. The CDR3 totals 14 residues. Trimming shortened V by 0 bases and J by 3 bases, and 6 bases separated the two germline ends. CDR1 and CDR2 from the germline V gene are MNHNY and SVGAGI (reference sequence). The CDR3 protein is CASSYSEDNQPQHF. The CDR3 nucleotides read TGTGCCAGCAGTTACTCGGAGGACAATCAGCCCCAGCATTTT.

This clone has only a few counts. The genes are TRBV7-8 and TRBJ2-1, with a weak D call TRBD1 (6 bases). The CDR3 length is 14 residues. Trimming removed 3 bases from V and 2 bases from J, with 8 bases in between. The germline V gene has CDR1 SGHVS and CDR2 FQNEAQ. Here the CDR3 reads CASSFRDTYNEQFF. The CDR3 region has the DNA TGTGCCAGCAGCTTCCGGGACACCTACAATGAGCAGTTCTTC.

The V and J genes are TRBV7-8 and TRBJ2-1, with 14 positions matching TRBD2. Germline CDR1 reads SGHVS; CDR2 reads FQNEAQ. The CDR3 has 14 amino acids. Losses at the gene ends were 5 bases for V and 8 bases for J; bases not matched to a gene: 2. The CDR3 DNA sequence: TGTGCCAGCAGCGGGACTAGCGGGAGTCATGAGCAGTTCTTC. Its translation: CASSGTSGSHEQFF.

This clone was recorded a few times. Here the CDR3 reads CASAGNTEAFF. CDR3 coding DNA: TGTGCCAGTGCCGGGAACACTGAAGCTTTCTTT. The chain recombines TRBV19 with TRBJ1-1; D is unclear. CDR3 size: 11 residues. Per germline, CDR1 LNHDA and CDR2 SQIVND (reference sequence). Trimming removed 8 bases at V and 1 base at J, with 5 bases between.